This T cell receptor beta chain was profiled in a study of radiation and T cells in renal cell carcinoma. Study context: Nephrectomy followed 15 Gy stereotactic body radiation by 4 weeks. General study points: No pretreatment tumor biopsies were available for baseline clonotypes.

The assay was immunoSEQ multiplex PCR, and TCRdb's table has in-frame clones only and misses some. The sample shows about 91,000 clones, over 65% of them seen only once. Time point specified: baseline pretreatment blood. This sample's treatment: 15 Gy SBRT to primary tumor, nephrectomy 4 weeks later. In regard to this clone: The antigen remains undetermined.

The starting material was blood, obtained from a patient whose treatment included radiotherapy and nephrectomy. The receptor was derived from a man aged 55 to 69 with renal cell carcinoma.

The CDR3 loop is CASSITGLSYEQYF. DNA for the CDR3: TGTGCCAGCAGTATAACAGGGCTTAGCTACGAGCAGTACTTC. This rearrangement joins TRBV6-1 to TRBJ2-7; possibly TRBD1 for D (6 bases). This CDR3 has 14 residues. The germline V gene has CDR1 MNHNS and CDR2 SASEGT. Trimming removed 5 bases from V and 3 bases from J, with 14 bases in between.